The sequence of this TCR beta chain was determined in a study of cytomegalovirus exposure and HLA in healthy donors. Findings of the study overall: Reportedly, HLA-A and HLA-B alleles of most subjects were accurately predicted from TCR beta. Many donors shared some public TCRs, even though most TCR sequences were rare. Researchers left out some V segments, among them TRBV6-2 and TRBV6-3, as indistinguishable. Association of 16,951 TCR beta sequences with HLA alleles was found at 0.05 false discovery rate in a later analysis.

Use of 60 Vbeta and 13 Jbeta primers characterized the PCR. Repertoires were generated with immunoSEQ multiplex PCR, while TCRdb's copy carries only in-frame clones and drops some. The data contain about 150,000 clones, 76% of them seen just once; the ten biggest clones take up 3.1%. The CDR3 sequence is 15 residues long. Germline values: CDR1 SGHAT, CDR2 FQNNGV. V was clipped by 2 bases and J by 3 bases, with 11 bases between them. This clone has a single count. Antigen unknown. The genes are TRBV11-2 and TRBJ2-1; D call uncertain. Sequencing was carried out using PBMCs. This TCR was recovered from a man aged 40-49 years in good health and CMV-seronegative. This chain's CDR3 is CASSLIGDYYNEQFF. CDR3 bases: TGTGCCAGCAGCTTAATCGGAGATTACTACAATGAGCAGTTCTTC.